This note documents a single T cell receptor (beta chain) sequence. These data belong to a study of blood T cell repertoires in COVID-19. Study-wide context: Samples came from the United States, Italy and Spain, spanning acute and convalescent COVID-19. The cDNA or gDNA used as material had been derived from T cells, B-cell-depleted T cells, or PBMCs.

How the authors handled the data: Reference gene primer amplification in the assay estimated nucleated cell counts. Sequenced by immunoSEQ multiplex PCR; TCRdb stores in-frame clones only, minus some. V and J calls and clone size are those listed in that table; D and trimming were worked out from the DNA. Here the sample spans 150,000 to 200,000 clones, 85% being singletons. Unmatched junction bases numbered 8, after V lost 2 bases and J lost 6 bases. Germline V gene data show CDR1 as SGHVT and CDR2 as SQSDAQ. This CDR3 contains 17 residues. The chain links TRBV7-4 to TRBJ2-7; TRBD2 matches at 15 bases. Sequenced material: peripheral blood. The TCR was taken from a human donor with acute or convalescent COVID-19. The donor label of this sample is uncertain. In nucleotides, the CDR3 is TGTGCCAGCAGCTTACGGACTAGCGGGGGGGCGGTGGGCGAGCAGTACTTC. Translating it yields CASSLRTSGGAVGEQYF.